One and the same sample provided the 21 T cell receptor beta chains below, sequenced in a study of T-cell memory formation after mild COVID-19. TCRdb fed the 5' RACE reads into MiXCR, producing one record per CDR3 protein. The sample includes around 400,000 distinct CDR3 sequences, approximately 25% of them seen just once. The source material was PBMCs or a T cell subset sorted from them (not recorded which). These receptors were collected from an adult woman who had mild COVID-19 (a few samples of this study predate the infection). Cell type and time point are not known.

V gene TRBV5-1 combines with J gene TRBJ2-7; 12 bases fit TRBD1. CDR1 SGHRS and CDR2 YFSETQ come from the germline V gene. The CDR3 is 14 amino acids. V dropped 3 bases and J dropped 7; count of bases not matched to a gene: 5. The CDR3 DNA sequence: TGCGCCAGCAGCTCGGGACAGGGGGCAGAAGAGCAGTACTTC. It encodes CASSSGQGAEEQYF.

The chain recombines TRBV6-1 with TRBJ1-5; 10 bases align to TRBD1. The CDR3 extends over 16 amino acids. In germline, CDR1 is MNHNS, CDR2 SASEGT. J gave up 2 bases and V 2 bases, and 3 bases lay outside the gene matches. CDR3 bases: TGTGCCAGCAGTGAACCGACAGGGGGCCGCAATCAGCCCCAGCATTTT. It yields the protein CASSEPTGGRNQPQHF.

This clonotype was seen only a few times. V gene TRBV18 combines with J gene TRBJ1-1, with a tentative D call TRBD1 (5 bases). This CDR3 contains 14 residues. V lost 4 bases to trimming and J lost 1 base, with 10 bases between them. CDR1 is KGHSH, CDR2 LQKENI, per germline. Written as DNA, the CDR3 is TGTGCCAGCTCACGACCCACAGGGAACACTGAAGCTTTCTTT. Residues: CASSRPTGNTEAFF.

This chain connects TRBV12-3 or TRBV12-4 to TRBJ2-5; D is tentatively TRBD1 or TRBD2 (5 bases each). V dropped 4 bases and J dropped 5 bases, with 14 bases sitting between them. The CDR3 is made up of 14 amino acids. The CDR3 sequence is CASSYTRGGETQYF. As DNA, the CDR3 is TGTGCCAGCAGTTACACTAGGGGTGGCGAGACCCAGTACTTC.

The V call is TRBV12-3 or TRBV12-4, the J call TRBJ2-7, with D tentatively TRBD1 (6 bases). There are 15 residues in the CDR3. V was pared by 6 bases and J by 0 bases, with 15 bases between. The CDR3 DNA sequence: TGTGCCAGCAGCATCACAGGGAGCGACTCCTACGAGCAGTACTTC. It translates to CASSITGSDSYEQYF.

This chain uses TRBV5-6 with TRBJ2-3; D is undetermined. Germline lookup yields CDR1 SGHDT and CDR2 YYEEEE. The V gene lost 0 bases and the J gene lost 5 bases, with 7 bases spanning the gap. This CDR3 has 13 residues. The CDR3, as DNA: TGTGCCAGCAGCTTGGTCGTTAGAGATACGCAGTATTTT. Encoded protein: CASSLVVRDTQYF.

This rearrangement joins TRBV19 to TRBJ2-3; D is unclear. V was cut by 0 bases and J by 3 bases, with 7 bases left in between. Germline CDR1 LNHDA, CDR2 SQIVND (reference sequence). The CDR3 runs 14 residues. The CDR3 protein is CASSIDRATDTQYF. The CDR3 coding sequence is TGTGCCAGTAGTATAGATCGGGCGACAGATACGCAGTATTTT.

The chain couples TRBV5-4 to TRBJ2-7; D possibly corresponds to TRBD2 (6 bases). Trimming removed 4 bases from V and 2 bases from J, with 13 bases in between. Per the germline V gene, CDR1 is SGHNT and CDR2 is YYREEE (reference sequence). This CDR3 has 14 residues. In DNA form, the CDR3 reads TGTGCCAGCAGCCCGCAGACGGGGGCCTACGAGCAGTACTTC. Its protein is CASSPQTGAYEQYF.

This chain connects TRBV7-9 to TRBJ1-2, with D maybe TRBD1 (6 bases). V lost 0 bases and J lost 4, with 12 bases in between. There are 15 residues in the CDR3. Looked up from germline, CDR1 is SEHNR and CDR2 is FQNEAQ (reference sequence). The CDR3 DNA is TGTGCCAGCAGCTTAGCTGACAGGAGGGCCTATGGCTACACCTTC. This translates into CASSLADRRAYGYTF.

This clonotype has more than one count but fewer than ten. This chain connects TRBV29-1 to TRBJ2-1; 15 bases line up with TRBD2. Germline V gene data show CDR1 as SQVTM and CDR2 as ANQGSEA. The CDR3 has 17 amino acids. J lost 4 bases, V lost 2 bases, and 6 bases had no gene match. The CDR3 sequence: CSVEFTGTSGGYNEQFF. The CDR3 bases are TGCAGCGTTGAATTTACCGGGACTAGCGGGGGGTACAATGAGCAGTTCTTC.

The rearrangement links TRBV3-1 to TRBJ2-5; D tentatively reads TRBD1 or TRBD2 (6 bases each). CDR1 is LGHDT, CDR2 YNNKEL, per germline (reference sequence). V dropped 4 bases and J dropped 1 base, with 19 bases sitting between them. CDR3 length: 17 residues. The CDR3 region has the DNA TGTGCCAGCAGCCCTTCAACAGGGTGGGGGGCCCAAGAGACCCAGTACTTC. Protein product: CASSPSTGWGAQETQYF.

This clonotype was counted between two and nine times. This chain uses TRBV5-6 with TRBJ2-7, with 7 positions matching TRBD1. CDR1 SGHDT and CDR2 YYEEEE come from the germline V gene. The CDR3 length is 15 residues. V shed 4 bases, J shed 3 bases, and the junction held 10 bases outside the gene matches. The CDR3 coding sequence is TGTGCCAGCAGCACAGTACAGGGGCCGGGCTACGAGCAGTACTTC. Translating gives CASSTVQGPGYEQYF. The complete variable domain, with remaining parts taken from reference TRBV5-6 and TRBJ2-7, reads DAGVTQSPTHLIKTRGQQVTLRCSPKSGHDTVSWYQQALGQGPQFIFQYYEEEERQRGNFPDRFSGHQFPNYSSELNVNALLLGDSALYLCASSTVQGPGYEQYFGPGTRLTVT.

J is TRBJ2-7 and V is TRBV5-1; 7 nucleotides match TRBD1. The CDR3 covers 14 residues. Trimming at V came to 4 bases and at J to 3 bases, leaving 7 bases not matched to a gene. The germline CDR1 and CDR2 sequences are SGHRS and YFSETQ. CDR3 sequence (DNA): TGCGCCAGCAGCACCTGGACAGGCCTCTACGAGCAGTACTTC. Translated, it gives CASSTWTGLYEQYF.

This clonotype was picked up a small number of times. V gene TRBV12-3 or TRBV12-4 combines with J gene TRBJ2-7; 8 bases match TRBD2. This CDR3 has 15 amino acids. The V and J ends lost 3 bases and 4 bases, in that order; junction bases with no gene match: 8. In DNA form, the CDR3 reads TGTGCCAGCAGTTTTCGGACTAGCCGACGGTACGAGCAGTACTTC. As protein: CASSFRTSRRYEQYF.

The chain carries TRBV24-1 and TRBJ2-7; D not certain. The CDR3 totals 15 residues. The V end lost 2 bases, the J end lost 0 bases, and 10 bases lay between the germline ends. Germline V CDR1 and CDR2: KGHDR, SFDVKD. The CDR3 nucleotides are TGTGCCACCAGTGATTCGACATCGAGCTCCTACGAGCAGTACTTC. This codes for CATSDSTSSSYEQYF.

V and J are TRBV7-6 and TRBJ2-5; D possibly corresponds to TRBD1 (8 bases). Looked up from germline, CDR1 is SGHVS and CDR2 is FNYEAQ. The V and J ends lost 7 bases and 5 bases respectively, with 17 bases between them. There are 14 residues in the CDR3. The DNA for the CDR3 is TGTGCCAGCACCTACAGGGGGGGTGAGGAGACCCAGTACTTC. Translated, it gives CASTYRGGEETQYF.

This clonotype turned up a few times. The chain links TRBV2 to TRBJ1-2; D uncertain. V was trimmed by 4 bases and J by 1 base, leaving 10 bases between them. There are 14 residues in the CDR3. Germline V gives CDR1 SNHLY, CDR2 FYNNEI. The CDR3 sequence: CASSGNSFNYGYTF. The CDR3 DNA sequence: TGTGCCAGCAGTGGGAACAGCTTTAACTATGGCTACACCTTC.

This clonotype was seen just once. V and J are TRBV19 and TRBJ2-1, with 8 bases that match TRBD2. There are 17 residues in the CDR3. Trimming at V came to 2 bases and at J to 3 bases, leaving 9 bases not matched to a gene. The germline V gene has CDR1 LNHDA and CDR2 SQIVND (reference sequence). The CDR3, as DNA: TGTGCCAGTAGTATAAGGGGACTAGGATCGGTCTACAATGAGCAGTTCTTC. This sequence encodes CASSIRGLGSVYNEQFF.

The CDR3 region is CASTQRGNYGYTF. The CDR3 coding sequence is TGTGCCAGCACCCAAAGGGGGAACTATGGCTACACCTTC. V gene TRBV21-1 combines with J gene TRBJ1-2. TRBV21-1 is a documented pseudogene. CDR3 length: 13 amino acids.

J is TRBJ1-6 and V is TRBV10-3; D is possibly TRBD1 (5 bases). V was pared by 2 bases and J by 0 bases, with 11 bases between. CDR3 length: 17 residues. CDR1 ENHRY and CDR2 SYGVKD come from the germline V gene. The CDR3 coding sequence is TGTGCCATCAGTGAGGGACACAGTAGCTCCTATAATTCACCCCTCCACTTT. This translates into CAISEGHSSSYNSPLHF.

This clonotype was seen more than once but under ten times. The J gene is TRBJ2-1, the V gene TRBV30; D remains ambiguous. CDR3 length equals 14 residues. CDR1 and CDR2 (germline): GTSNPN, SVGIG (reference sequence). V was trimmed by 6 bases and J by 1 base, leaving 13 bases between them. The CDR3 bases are TGTGCCTGCCTTGAAAAGGGATCCTACAATGAGCAGTTCTTC. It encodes CACLEKGSYNEQFF.